This TCR beta chain was profiled in a study of T cells in Graves' hyperthyroidism and ophthalmopathy. TCR beta CDR3 regions were amplified from RNA. During a first-round RT-PCR of the TCR CDR3, the HTBI primer set was used. TCRdb re-derived calls from the multiplex PCR reads in MiXCR, one entry per CDR3 protein. The sample lists around 36,000 distinct CDR3 sequences; around 53% were seen once. This clonotype was found many times. The CDR3 has 14 amino acids. Trimming removed 4 bases at V and 4 bases at J, with 14 bases between. Per germline, CDR1 SEHNR and CDR2 FQNEAQ (reference sequence). This receptor was identified in a man in his forties with Graves' ophthalmopathy. The chain has TRBV7-9 and TRBJ2-7; D is possibly TRBD1 (6 bases). The specimen sequenced was blood. The CDR3 nucleotides read TGTGCCAGCAGCTCAGGACAGTCCGGGTACGAGCAGTACTTC. Translation: CASSSGQSGYEQYF.